This TCR beta chain is from a study of identical twins. MiXCR, run by TCRdb on the 5' RACE reads, gives a single entry per CDR3 protein. The sample holds 500,000 to 650,000 distinct CDR3 sequences; approximately 20% are singletons and the top ten take 0.48%. V was cut by 3 bases and J by 2 bases, with 11 bases left in between. This CDR3 is built from 14 residues. The sample was also linked to a second study, of yellow fever vaccine responses in identical twins.

The sample comprised CD4+ T cells sorted from blood. The receptor was derived from a woman aged 18-29 years in good health. The rearrangement uses TRBV12-3 or TRBV12-4 and TRBJ2-7, with D possibly matching TRBD2 (6 bases). The CDR3 spells CASSLGGATYEQYF. CDR3 sequence (DNA): TGTGCCAGCAGTTTGGGCGGGGCCACCTACGAGCAGTACTTC.